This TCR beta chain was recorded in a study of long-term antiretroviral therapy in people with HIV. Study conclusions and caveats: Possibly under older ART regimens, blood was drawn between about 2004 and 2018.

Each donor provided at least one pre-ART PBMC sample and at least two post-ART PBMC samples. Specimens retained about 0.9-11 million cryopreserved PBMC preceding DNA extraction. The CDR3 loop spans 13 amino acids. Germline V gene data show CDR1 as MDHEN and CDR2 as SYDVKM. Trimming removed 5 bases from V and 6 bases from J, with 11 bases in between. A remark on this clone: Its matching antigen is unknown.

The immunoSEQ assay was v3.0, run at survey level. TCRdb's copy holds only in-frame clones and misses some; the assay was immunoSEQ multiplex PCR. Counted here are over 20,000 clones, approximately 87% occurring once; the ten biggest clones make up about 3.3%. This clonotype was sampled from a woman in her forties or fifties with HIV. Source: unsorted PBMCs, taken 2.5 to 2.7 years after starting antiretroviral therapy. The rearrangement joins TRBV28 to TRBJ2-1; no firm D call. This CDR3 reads CASSPQMTNEQFF. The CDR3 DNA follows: TGTGCCAGCAGTCCCCAAATGACCAATGAGCAGTTCTTC.